This T cell receptor beta chain appears in the sequencing data of a study of T-cell memory formation after mild COVID-19. cDNA libraries for TCR alpha and TCR beta, carrying sample barcodes and UMIs, came from 5'RACE with constant-segment primers. TCRdb processed the 5' RACE reads anew with MiXCR; each CDR3 protein has one entry. The sample contains approximately 180,000 distinct CDR3 sequences, 16% of which appear only once. This CDR3 is 16 amino acids long. V dropped 2 bases and J dropped 3 bases, with 17 bases sitting between them. Germline CDR1 is LGHNA and CDR2 is YNFKEQ. In this sample, this clonotype turned up a few times. Its antigen remains unidentified. Regarding the study as a whole: Chiefly within CM and EM were the contracting CD4+ clones; CD8+ ones were within EMRA. Cross-reactive memory seemingly joined, as some responding clones were found in pre-infection memory. Contracting clones from day 15 to 85 had balanced CD4/CD8; later expanders favoured CD4+.

This chain links TRBV4-2 with TRBJ2-7, with D unclear. The sample taken for sequencing was PBMCs or a T cell subset sorted from them (not recorded which). The sequence derives from an adult woman who had mild COVID-19 (a few samples of this study predate the infection). Cell type and time point are not known. Here the CDR3 reads CASSQPNLGRFYEQYF. The CDR3 DNA reads TGTGCCAGCAGCCAACCCAACCTCGGACGATTCTACGAGCAGTACTTC.